The TCR beta chain described here comes from a study of blood T cell repertoires in COVID-19. CDR3 length: 17 residues. Germline values: CDR1 MNHEY, CDR2 SMNVEV (reference sequence). Trimming at V came to 4 bases and at J to 1 base, leaving 6 bases not matched to a gene. Methods used by the authors: How many nucleated cells were present was estimated from reference gene primer amplification. TCRdb keeps only in-frame clones here, not all; method: immunoSEQ multiplex PCR. D and trimming were read from the DNA, whereas the V and J calls and clone size are those reported in that table. The sample includes roughly 30,000 clones, approximately 92% of them seen just once.

This chain links TRBV27 with TRBJ2-3, with TRBD2 matching 12 bases. This TCR was recovered from a man older than 75 with acute or convalescent COVID-19. Material for sequencing was peripheral blood. Here the CDR3 reads CASSWTSGAPRTDTQYF. In DNA form, the CDR3 reads TGTGCCAGCAGTTGGACTAGCGGGGCGCCCCGCACAGATACGCAGTATTTT.